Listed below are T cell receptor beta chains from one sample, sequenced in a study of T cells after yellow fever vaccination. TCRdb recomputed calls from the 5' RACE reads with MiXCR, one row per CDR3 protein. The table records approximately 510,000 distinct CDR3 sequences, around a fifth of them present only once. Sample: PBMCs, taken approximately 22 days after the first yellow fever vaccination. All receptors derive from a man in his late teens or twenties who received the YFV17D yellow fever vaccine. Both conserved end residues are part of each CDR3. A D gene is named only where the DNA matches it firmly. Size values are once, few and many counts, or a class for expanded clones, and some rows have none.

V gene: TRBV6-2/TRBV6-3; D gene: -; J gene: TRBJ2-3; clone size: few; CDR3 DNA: TGTGCCAGCAGTTACCCGCTAGTGGAAGATACGCAGTATTTT; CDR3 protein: CASSYPLVEDTQYF
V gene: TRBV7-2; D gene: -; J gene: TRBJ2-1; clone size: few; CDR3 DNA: TGTGCCAGCAGCTCTGACTGGGCCAATGAGCAGTTCTTC; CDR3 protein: CASSSDWANEQFF
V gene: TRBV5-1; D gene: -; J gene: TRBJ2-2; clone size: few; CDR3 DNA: TGCGCCAGCAGCTACAGGGATAACACCGGGGAGCTGTTTTTT; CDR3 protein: CASSYRDNTGELFF
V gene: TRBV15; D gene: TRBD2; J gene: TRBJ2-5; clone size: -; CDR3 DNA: TGTGCCACCAGCAGACTCCCTCTAGCGGGGGCCCAAGAGACCCAGTACTTC; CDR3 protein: CATSRLPLAGAQETQYF
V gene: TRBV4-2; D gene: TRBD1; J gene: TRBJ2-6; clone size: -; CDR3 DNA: TGTGCCAGCAGCCGTAATTACAGGGGCACTAACTCTGGGGCCAACGTCCTGACTTTC; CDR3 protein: CASSRNYRGTNSGANVLTF
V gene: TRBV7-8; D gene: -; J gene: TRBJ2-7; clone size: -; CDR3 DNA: TGTGCCAGCAGCTGGGGGCGGGGCTTCACCTACGAGCAGTACTTC; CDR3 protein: CASSWGRGFTYEQYF
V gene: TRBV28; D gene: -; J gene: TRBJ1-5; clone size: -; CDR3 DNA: TGTGCCAGCAGTGGGAGATGGGGTCAGCCCCAGCATTTT; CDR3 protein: CASSGRWGQPQHF
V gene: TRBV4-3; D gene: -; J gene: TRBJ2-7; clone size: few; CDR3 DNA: TGCGCCAGCAGCCAAGAATTGCGCCGAGAGCAGTACTTC; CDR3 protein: CASSQELRREQYF
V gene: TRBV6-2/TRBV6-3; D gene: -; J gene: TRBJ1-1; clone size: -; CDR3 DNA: TGTGCCAGCAGTTCAGCCGAACTTTACACTGAAGCTTTCTTT; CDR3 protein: CASSSAELYTEAFF
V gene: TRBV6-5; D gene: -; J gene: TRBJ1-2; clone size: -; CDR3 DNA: TGTGCCAGCAGTTACCAGGGTTTAAACTATGGCTACACCTTC; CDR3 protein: CASSYQGLNYGYTF
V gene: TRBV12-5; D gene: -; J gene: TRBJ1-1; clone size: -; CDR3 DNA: TGTGCTAGTGGTTTGGACCTCCCTGAAGCTTTCTTT; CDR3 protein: CASGLDLPEAFF
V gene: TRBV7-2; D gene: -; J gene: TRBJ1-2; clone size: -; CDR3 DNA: TGTGCCAGCAGCTTGGGGGGGGCGGACTATGGCTACACCTTC; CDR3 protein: CASSLGGADYGYTF
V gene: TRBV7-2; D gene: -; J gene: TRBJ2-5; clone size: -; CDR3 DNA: TGTGCCAGCAGCTGGCGGGACACACAAGAGACCCAGTACTTC; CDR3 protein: CASSWRDTQETQYF
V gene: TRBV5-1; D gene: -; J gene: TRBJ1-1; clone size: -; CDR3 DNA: TGCGCCAGCAGCTTGGAGGGAACCTCGAACTTTGAAGCTTTCTTT; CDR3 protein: CASSLEGTSNFEAFF
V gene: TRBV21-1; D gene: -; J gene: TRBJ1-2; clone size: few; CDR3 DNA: TGTGCCAGCAGCAAAGGGGGGGACAGGGACGGCTATGGCTACACCTTC; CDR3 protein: CASSKGGDRDGYGYTF
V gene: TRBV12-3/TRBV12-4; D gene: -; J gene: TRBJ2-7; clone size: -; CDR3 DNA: TGTGCCAGCAGCCCTGGAACAGGGGGGGACTACGAGCAGTACTTC; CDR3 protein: CASSPGTGGDYEQYF
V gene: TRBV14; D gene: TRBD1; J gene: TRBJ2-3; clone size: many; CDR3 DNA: TGTGCCAGCAGCCAAGTAACCCCTGGCAGGGGGTACACAGATACGCAGTATTTT; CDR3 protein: CASSQVTPGRGYTDTQYF
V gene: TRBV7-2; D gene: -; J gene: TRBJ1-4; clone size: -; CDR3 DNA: TGTGCCAGCAGCTTATGGTCCGGGGGAGAAAAACTGTTTTTT; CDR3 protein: CASSLWSGGEKLFF
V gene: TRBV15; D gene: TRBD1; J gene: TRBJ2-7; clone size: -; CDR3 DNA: TGTGCCACCAGCAGAGACGGCACAGGGGGTCCCTACGAGCAGTACTTC; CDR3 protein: CATSRDGTGGPYEQYF
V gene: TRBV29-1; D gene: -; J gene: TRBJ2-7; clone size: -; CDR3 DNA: TGCAGCGTTGGGGACGCCTCCTACGAGCAGTACTTC; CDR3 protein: CSVGDASYEQYF
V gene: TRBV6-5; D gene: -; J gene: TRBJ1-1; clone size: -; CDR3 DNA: TGTGCCAGCAGTTACATAGAACGGGCCCTCACTGAAGCTTTCTTT; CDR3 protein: CASSYIERALTEAFF
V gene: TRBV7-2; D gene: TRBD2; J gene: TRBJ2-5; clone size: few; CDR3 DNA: TGTGCCAGCAGCTTCACTAGCGGGGTTCAAGAGACCCAGTACTTC; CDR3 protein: CASSFTSGVQETQYF
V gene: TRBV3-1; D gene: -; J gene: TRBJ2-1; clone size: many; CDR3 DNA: TGTGCCAGCAGCCAGACCCTGACAGTGTACAATGAGCAGTTCTTC; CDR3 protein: CASSQTLTVYNEQFF
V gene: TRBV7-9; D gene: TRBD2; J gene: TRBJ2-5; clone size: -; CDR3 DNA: TGTGCCAGCAGCTCAGGGACTAGCGGGGGCCGACAGGAGACCCAGTACTTC; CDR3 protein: CASSSGTSGGRQETQYF
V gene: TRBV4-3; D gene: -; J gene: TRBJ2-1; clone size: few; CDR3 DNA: TGCGCCAGCAGCCAAGTTTCGGGAGACAATGAGCAGTTCTTC; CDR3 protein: CASSQVSGDNEQFF
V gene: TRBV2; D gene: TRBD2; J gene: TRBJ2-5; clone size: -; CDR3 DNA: TGTACCAGCAGTCCCGGGACTAGCGGGGGGCGGGGGAGAGAGACCCAGTACTTC; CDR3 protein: CTSSPGTSGGRGRETQYF
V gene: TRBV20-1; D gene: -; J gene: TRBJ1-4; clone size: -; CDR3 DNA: TGCAGTGCTAGAGGGGCTAACTTCGGGACTAATGAAAAACTGTTTTTT; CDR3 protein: CSARGANFGTNEKLFF
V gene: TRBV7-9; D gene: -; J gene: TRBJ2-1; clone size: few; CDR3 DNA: TGTGCCAGCATGGGGGGTCCAAGCTCCTACAATGAGCAGTTCTTC; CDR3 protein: CASMGGPSSYNEQFF
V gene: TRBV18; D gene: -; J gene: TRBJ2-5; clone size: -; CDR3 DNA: TGTGCCAGCTCACCTGACGGCCAAGAGACCCAGTACTTC; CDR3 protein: CASSPDGQETQYF
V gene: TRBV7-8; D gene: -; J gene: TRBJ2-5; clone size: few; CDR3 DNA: TGTGCCAGCAGAGCCGGACTCCTTAGAGAGACCCAGTACTTC; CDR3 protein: CASRAGLLRETQYF
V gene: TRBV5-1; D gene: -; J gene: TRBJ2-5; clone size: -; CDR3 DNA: TGCGCCAGCAGCCCCTCGGGGGACGAGGAGACCCAGTACTTC; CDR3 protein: CASSPSGDEETQYF
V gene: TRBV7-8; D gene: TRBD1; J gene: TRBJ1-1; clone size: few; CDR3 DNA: TGTGCCAGCAGCTTCGGGACAGGGCGATACGCTGAAGCTTTCTTT; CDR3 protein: CASSFGTGRYAEAFF
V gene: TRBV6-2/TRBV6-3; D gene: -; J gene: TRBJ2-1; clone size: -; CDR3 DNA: TGTGCCAGCAGTTACAGGACAGTAAGCGTGAAGTTCTTC; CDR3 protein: CASSYRTVSVKFF
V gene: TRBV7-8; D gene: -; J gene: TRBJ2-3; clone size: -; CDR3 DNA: TGTGCCAGCAGCTCCCCCTGGGATAGTTGGACCAGGGCCACAGATACGCAGTATTTT; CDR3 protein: CASSSPWDSWTRATDTQYF
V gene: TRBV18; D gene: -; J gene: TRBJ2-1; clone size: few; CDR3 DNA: TGTGCCAGCTCTCCACAGTACAATGAGCAGTTCTTC; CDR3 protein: CASSPQYNEQFF